This T cell receptor beta chain was obtained from a study of blood T cell repertoires in COVID-19. Assay used: immunoSEQ multiplex PCR; TCRdb lists only in-frame clones, some missing. The sample has hundreds of thousands of clones; 88% are singletons. Germline V lookup: CDR1 MGHRA, CDR2 YSYEKL. The CDR3 loop spans 20 amino acids. V lost 5 bases, J lost 4 bases, and 17 bases stayed unmatched. Membership in each cohort depended on participant-reported clinical history. The V gene is TRBV4-1, the J gene TRBJ2-3; 14 bases fit TRBD2. The TCR comes from a woman aged 25 to 39 who had recovered from COVID-19. Sample: PBMCs or T cells enriched from blood (not recorded which). The chain's CDR3 is CASSYFPTSGRAPPPDTQYF. The CDR3 DNA is TGCGCCAGCAGCTATTTCCCGACTAGCGGGAGGGCCCCTCCCCCAGATACGCAGTATTTT.